These T cell receptor beta chains were read from a single sample in a study of blood T cell repertoires in COVID-19. The data were produced by immunoSEQ multiplex PCR, yet TCRdb's version contains in-frame clones alone and is incomplete. The sample consists of 130,000 to 150,000 clones, about 87% of them appearing once. Sequenced input: peripheral blood. These receptors originate from a woman aged 35 to 49 with acute or convalescent COVID-19. CDR3s include the opening cysteine and the closing phenylalanine or tryptophan. D genes are given only for firm matches. For some rows the clone size is stated as once, few or many, or as a class when expanded; others skip it.

-	TRBV27	-	TRBJ1-2	TGTGCCAGCAGTTTAAAAGGGGGAGGGAACTATGGCTACACCTTC	CASSLKGGGNYGYTF
-	TRBV25-1	-	TRBJ2-5	TGTGCCAGCAGTGAATATATCGGAGAGACCCAGTACTTC	CASSEYIGETQYF
-	TRBV5-1	-	TRBJ2-2	TGCGCCAGCGGCAACAGGGAGTCCACCGGGGAGCTGTTTTTT	CASGNRESTGELFF
TRBD2	TRBV5-1	once	TRBJ2-5	TGCGCCAGCAGCCCCGGACTAGGCCAGATGGGGGAAGAGACCCAGTACTTC	CASSPGLGQMGEETQYF
-	TRBV28	few	TRBJ2-3	TGTGCCAGCAGTTTGACTAGTCTCACAGATACGCAGTATTTT	CASSLTSLTDTQYF
-	TRBV2	-	TRBJ1-1	TGTGCCAGCTCGGGACAAACCTGGAACACTGAAGCTTTCTTT	CASSGQTWNTEAFF
TRBD1	TRBV9	-	TRBJ1-4	TGTGCCAGCAGCGTCCAGAGCAGGGGGGCCTTCGAAAAACTGTTTTTT	CASSVQSRGAFEKLFF
TRBD1	TRBV11-3	once	TRBJ2-7	TGTGCCAGCAGCCCCCGGGACAGGGAGTACGAGCAGTACTTC	CASSPRDREYEQYF
TRBD1	TRBV19	-	TRBJ1-5	TGTGCCAGTAGTATAAGGGGACAGGGGATCAGCAATCAGCCCCAGCATTTT	CASSIRGQGISNQPQHF
-	TRBV7-3	-	TRBJ1-1	TGTGCCAGCAGCTTAGGTCCCCGGGGTACTGAAGCTTTCTTT	CASSLGPRGTEAFF
TRBD1	TRBV4-3	-	TRBJ2-2	TGCGCCAGCAGCCATCTCGGACAGGCCCCGAGGACCGGGGAGCTGTTTTTT	CASSHLGQAPRTGELFF